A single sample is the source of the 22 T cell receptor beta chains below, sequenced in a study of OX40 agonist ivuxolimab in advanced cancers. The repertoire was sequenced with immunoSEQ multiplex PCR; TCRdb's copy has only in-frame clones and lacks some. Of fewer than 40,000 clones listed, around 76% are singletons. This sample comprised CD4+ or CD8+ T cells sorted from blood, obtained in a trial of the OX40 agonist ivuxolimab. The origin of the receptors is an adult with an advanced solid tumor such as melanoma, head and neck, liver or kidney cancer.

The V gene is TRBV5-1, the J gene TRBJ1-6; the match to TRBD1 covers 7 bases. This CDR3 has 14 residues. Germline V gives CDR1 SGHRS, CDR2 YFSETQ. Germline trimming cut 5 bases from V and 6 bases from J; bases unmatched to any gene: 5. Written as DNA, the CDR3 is TGCGCCAGCAGACAGGGGTCGGGTAATTCACCCCTCCACTTT. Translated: CASRQGSGNSPLHF.

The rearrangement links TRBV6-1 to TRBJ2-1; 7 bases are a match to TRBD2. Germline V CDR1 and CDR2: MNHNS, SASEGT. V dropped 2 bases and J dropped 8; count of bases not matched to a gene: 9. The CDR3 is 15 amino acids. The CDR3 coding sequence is TGTGCCAGCAGTGAATCCCAGGGAGGGTTCGATGAGCAGTTCTTC. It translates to CASSESQGGFDEQFF.

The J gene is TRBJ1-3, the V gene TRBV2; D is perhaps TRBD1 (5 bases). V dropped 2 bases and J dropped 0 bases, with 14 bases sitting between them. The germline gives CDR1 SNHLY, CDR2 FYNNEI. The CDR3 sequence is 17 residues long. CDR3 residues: CASSEQGSRNSGNTIYF. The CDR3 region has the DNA TGTGCCAGCAGTGAACAGGGATCCCGCAACTCTGGAAACACCATATATTTT.

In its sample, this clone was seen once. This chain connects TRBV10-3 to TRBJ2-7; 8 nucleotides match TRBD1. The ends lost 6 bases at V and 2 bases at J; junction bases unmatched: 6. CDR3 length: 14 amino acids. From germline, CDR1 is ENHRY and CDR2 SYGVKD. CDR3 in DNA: TGTGCCATCAGAGCAGGACAGGGAGCCTACGAGCAGTACTTC. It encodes CAIRAGQGAYEQYF.

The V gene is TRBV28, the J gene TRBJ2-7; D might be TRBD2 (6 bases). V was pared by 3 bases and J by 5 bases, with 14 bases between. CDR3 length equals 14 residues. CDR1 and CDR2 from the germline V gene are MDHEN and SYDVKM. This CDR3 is CASSFGGSRDEQYF. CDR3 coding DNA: TGTGCCAGCAGTTTTGGGGGGTCGCGGGACGAGCAGTACTTC.

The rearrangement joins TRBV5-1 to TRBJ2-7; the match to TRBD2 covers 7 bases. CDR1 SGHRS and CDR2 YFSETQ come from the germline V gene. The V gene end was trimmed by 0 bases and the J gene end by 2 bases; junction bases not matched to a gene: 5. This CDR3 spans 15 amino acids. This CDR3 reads CASSLEPGRAYEQYF. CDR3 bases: TGCGCCAGCAGCTTGGAACCTGGGAGGGCCTACGAGCAGTACTTC.

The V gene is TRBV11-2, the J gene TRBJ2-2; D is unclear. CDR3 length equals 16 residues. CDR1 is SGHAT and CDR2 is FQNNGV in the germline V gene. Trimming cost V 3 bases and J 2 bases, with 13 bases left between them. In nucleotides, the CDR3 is TGTGCCAGCAGCTTGCAAGTGGGTTCCAACACCGGGGAGCTGTTTTTT. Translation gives CASSLQVGSNTGELFF.

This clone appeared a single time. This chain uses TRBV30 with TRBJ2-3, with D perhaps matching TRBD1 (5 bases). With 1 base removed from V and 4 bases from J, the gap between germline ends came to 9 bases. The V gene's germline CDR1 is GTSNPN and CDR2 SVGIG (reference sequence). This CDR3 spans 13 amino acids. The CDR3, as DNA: TGTGCCTGGAGTGGGCAGGGCCCAGATACGCAGTATTTT. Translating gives CAWSGQGPDTQYF.

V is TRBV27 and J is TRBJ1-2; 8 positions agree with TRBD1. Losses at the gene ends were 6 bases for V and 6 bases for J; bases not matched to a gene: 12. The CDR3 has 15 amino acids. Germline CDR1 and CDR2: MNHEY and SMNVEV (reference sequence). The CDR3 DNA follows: TGTGCCAGCAGACGGGTGGCCACAGGGGGAAATGGCTACACCTTC. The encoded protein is CASRRVATGGNGYTF.

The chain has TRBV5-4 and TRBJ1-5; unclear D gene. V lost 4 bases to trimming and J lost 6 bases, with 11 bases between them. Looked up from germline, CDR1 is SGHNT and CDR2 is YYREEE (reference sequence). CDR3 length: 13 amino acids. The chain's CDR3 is CASSPGAGQPQHF. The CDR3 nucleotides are TGTGCCAGCAGCCCTGGAGCCGGTCAGCCCCAGCATTTT.

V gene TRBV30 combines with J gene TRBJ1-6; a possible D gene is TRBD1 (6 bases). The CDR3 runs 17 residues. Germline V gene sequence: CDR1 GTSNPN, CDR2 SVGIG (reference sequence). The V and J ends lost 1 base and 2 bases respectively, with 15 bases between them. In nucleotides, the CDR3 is TGTGCCTGGAGTGCGTTGGGGGGGGGCCCCTATAATTCACCCCTCCACTTT. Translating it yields CAWSALGGGPYNSPLHF.

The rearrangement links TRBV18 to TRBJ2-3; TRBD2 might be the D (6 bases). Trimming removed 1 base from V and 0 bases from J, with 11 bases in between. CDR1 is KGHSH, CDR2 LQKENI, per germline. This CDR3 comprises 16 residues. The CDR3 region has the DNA TGTGCCAGCTCACCACGGAGGGGCCCTAGCACAGATACGCAGTATTTT. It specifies CASSPRRGPSTDTQYF.

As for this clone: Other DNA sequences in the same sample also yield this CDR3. CDR3 in amino acids: CASSLGGQGAAEQYF. The CDR3, as DNA: TGCGCCAGCAGCTTGGGGGGTCAGGGAGCAGCCGAGCAGTACTTC. The chain couples TRBV5-1 to TRBJ2-7, with D perhaps matching TRBD1 or TRBD2 (5 bases each). CDR1 SGHRS and CDR2 YFSETQ come from the germline V gene. Trimming shortened V by 0 bases and J by 6 bases, and 16 bases separated the two germline ends. This CDR3 region has 15 residues.

CDR3 residues: CASSRGSGPQTQYF. As DNA, the CDR3 is TGTGCCAGCAGCCGCGGGAGCGGGCCTCAGACCCAGTACTTC. The genes are TRBV5-5 and TRBJ2-5; TRBD2 matches 7 bases. Per germline, CDR1 SGHKS and CDR2 YYEKEE (reference sequence). The CDR3 is 14 residues long. J lost 6 bases, V lost 4 bases, and 9 bases had no gene match.

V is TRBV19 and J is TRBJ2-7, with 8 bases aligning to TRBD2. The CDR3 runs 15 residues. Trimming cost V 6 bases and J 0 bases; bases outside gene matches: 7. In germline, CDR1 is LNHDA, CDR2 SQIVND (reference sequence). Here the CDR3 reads CASRASGGLSYEQYF. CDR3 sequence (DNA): TGTGCCAGTAGGGCAAGCGGGGGTCTCTCCTACGAGCAGTACTTC.

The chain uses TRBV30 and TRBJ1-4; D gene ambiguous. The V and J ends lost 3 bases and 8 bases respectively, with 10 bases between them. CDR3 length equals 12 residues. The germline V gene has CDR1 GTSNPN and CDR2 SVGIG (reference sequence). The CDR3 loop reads CAWSRQMEKLFF. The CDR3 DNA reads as TGTGCCTGGAGCCGTCAGATGGAAAAACTGTTTTTT.

The CDR3 DNA is TGTGCCACCAGCAGAGATGCAGGGGGCTCCTACGAGCAGTACTTC. This translates into CATSRDAGGSYEQYF. The chain combines TRBV15 with TRBJ2-7; 7 nucleotides match TRBD1. Germline lookup yields CDR1 LNHNV and CDR2 YYDKDF (reference sequence). The CDR3 is 15 amino acids. J was trimmed by 0 bases and V by 0 bases; bases with no gene match: 2.

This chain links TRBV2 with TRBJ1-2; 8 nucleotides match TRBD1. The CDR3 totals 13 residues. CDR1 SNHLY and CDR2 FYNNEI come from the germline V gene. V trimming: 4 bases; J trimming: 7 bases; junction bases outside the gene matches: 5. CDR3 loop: CASSGTGNSGYTF. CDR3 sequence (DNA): TGTGCCAGCAGTGGGACAGGGAATTCTGGCTACACCTTC.

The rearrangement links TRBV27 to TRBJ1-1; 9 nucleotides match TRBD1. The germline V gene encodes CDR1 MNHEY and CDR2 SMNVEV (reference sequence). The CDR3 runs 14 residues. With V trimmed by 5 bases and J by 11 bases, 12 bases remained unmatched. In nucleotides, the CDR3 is TGTGCCAGCAGTCCACAGGGGGCGGGGGGTGACGCTTTCTTT. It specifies CASSPQGAGGDAFF.

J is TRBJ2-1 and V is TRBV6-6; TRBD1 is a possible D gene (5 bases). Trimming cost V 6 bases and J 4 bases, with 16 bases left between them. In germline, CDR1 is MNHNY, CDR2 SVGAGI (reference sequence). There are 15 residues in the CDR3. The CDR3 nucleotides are TGTGCCAGCAGACCTCAGGGTTCCCAATACAATGAGCAGTTCTTC. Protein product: CASRPQGSQYNEQFF.

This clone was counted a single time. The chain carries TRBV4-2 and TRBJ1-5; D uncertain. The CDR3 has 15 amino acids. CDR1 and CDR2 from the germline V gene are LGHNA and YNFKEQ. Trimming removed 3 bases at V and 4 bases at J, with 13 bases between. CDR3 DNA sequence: TGTGCCAGCAGCCATAAGGGAGAGGGTAATCAGCCCCAGCATTTT. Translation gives CASSHKGEGNQPQHF.

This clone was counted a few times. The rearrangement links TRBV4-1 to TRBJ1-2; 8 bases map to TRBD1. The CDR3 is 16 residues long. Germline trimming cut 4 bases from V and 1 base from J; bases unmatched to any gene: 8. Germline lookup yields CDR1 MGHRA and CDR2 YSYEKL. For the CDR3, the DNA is TGCGCCAGCAGCCCCAGGGCAGGGGGCGTTAACTATGGCTACACCTTC. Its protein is CASSPRAGGVNYGYTF.